Listed below are T cell receptor beta chains from one sample, sequenced in a study of shared clonotypes between healthy human individuals. The assay was immunoSEQ multiplex PCR, and TCRdb's table has in-frame clones only and misses some. The sample records some 660,000 clones, around 73% being singletons. The sequenced material came from memory CD4+ T cells sorted from blood. The receptors shown here come from a woman younger than 45 in good health. CDR3s include the opening cysteine and the closing phenylalanine or tryptophan. D genes are given only for firm matches. The size entry is marked missing in some rows and otherwise reads once, few, many or a size class.

v_call: TRBV11-2
d_call: .
clone_size: .
j_call: TRBJ2-1
cdr3_nt: TGTGCCAGCAGTACTCAGCAGCCCTACAATGAGCAGTTCTTC
cdr3_aa: CASSTQQPYNEQFF

v_call: TRBV28
d_call: .
clone_size: .
j_call: TRBJ2-5
cdr3_nt: TGTGCCAGCAGTTTTAGAAGCGGACCCCGAGAGACCCAGTACTTC
cdr3_aa: CASSFRSGPRETQYF

v_call: TRBV6-4
d_call: .
clone_size: .
j_call: TRBJ2-1
cdr3_nt: TGTGCCAGCAGTGAAGAGTACGGGAATACCTACAATGAGCAGTTCTTC
cdr3_aa: CASSEEYGNTYNEQFF

v_call: TRBV6-6
d_call: .
clone_size: .
j_call: TRBJ2-7
cdr3_nt: TGTGCCAGCAGTCTCAGGGACTCCTACGAGCAGTACTTC
cdr3_aa: CASSLRDSYEQYF

v_call: TRBV30
d_call: TRBD1
clone_size: .
j_call: TRBJ1-6
cdr3_nt: TGTGCCTGGACGGGACAGACCACCCTCCACTTT
cdr3_aa: CAWTGQTTLHF

v_call: TRBV6-6
d_call: TRBD1
clone_size: .
j_call: TRBJ1-5
cdr3_nt: TGTGCCAGCCGGGACAGGGGAAATAGCAATCAGCCCCAGCATTTT
cdr3_aa: CASRDRGNSNQPQHF

v_call: TRBV6-6
d_call: .
clone_size: few
j_call: TRBJ2-5
cdr3_nt: TGTGCCAGCAGTTACTCGATTGGTGGCGGGGAGACCCAGTACTTC
cdr3_aa: CASSYSIGGGETQYF

v_call: TRBV30
d_call: .
clone_size: .
j_call: TRBJ2-7
cdr3_nt: TGTGCCGGACAAGGGGGAGGGGGCTCCTACGAGCAGTACTTC
cdr3_aa: CAGQGGGGSYEQYF

v_call: TRBV14
d_call: TRBD1
clone_size: .
j_call: TRBJ2-2
cdr3_nt: TGTGCCAGCAGCCAAGTCGCAGGGGGCCCCGGGGAGCTGTTTTTT
cdr3_aa: CASSQVAGGPGELFF

v_call: TRBV5-1
d_call: TRBD2
clone_size: few
j_call: TRBJ2-7
cdr3_nt: TGCGCCAGCAGCCGTCGGGGAGGGCAAGGCGGCGACGAGCAGTACTTC
cdr3_aa: CASSRRGGQGGDEQYF

v_call: TRBV13
d_call: TRBD2
clone_size: few
j_call: TRBJ2-7
cdr3_nt: TGTGCCAGCAGCTTAAGCCAGCGGGGGGATAGGGAGCAGTACTTC
cdr3_aa: CASSLSQRGDREQYF

v_call: TRBV6-7
d_call: .
clone_size: .
j_call: TRBJ2-6
cdr3_nt: TGTGCCAGCAGTCTAGCGAGGTATTTACAAAGTCGGGCCAACGTCCTGACTTTC
cdr3_aa: CASSLARYLQSRANVLTF

v_call: TRBV5-1
d_call: .
clone_size: few
j_call: TRBJ2-5
cdr3_nt: TGCGCCAGCAGCTTCATACTTCAAGAGACCCAGTACTTC
cdr3_aa: CASSFILQETQYF

v_call: TRBV28
d_call: TRBD1
clone_size: few
j_call: TRBJ2-1
cdr3_nt: TGTGCCAGCAGGTCTGGACAGGGTGTCTACAATGAGCAGTTCTTC
cdr3_aa: CASRSGQGVYNEQFF

v_call: TRBV19
d_call: TRBD2
clone_size: .
j_call: TRBJ2-1
cdr3_nt: TGTGCCAGTACCAATCTAGCGGGAGGCTACAATGAGCAGTTCTTC
cdr3_aa: CASTNLAGGYNEQFF

v_call: TRBV11-2
d_call: .
clone_size: .
j_call: TRBJ1-2
cdr3_nt: TGTGCCAGCAGCTTAGCCCCCATAGACTATGGCTACACCTTC
cdr3_aa: CASSLAPIDYGYTF

v_call: TRBV5-4
d_call: .
clone_size: .
j_call: TRBJ1-4
cdr3_nt: TGTGCCAGCAGCTCCCCGGACGGACGGGGTGAAAAACTGTTTTTT
cdr3_aa: CASSSPDGRGEKLFF

v_call: TRBV4-1
d_call: .
clone_size: .
j_call: TRBJ2-1
cdr3_nt: TGCGCCAGCAGCCGACTGTGGTTGGGGCAGTCCTCCAATGAGCAGTTCTTC
cdr3_aa: CASSRLWLGQSSNEQFF

v_call: TRBV7-9
d_call: .
clone_size: few
j_call: TRBJ2-5
cdr3_nt: TGTGCCAGCAGCTTGGAGGCCCAAGAGACCCAGTACTTC
cdr3_aa: CASSLEAQETQYF

v_call: TRBV30
d_call: .
clone_size: .
j_call: TRBJ2-2
cdr3_nt: TGTGCCTGGAGTCCGGGGGTCGGGGAGCTGTTTTTT
cdr3_aa: CAWSPGVGELFF

v_call: TRBV10-2
d_call: .
clone_size: many
j_call: TRBJ1-5
cdr3_nt: TGCGCCAGCAGTCGGATTAGCAATCAGCCCCAGCATTTT
cdr3_aa: CASSRISNQPQHF

v_call: TRBV5-1
d_call: TRBD1
clone_size: once
j_call: TRBJ1-2
cdr3_nt: TGCGCCAGCAGCTTGGAACTCCCGGGACAGGGTTCCGGCTACACCTTC
cdr3_aa: CASSLELPGQGSGYTF

v_call: TRBV4-1
d_call: TRBD1
clone_size: .
j_call: TRBJ2-7
cdr3_nt: TGCGCCAGCAGCCAAGATCCCCGAGGACAGGGAGTCAACGAGCAGTACTTC
cdr3_aa: CASSQDPRGQGVNEQYF

v_call: TRBV6-1
d_call: .
clone_size: few
j_call: TRBJ2-7
cdr3_nt: TGTGCCAGCGGCGGGGACGAGCAGTACTTC
cdr3_aa: CASGGDEQYF

v_call: TRBV20-1
d_call: TRBD2
clone_size: few
j_call: TRBJ2-5
cdr3_nt: TGCAGTGCCGGGAGGGAGACCCAGTACTTC
cdr3_aa: CSAGRETQYF

v_call: TRBV14
d_call: .
clone_size: .
j_call: TRBJ2-7
cdr3_nt: TGTGCCAGCAGCCTCAACGGGCCCCCCTACGAGCAGTACTTC
cdr3_aa: CASSLNGPPYEQYF

v_call: TRBV5-1
d_call: TRBD1
clone_size: .
j_call: TRBJ1-1
cdr3_nt: TGCGCCAGCAGCACCAGGGGCCGGACAGGGGGCGGCACTGAAGCTTTCTTT
cdr3_aa: CASSTRGRTGGGTEAFF

v_call: TRBV5-4
d_call: TRBD1
clone_size: .
j_call: TRBJ2-5
cdr3_nt: TGTGCCAGCAGCCCGGGACAGGGGTCGGAGACCCAGTACTTC
cdr3_aa: CASSPGQGSETQYF

v_call: TRBV5-6
d_call: TRBD1
clone_size: .
j_call: TRBJ2-2
cdr3_nt: TGTGCCAGCAGCTTGGGATTAGGACAGGGGGCCGGGGAGCTGTTTTTT
cdr3_aa: CASSLGLGQGAGELFF